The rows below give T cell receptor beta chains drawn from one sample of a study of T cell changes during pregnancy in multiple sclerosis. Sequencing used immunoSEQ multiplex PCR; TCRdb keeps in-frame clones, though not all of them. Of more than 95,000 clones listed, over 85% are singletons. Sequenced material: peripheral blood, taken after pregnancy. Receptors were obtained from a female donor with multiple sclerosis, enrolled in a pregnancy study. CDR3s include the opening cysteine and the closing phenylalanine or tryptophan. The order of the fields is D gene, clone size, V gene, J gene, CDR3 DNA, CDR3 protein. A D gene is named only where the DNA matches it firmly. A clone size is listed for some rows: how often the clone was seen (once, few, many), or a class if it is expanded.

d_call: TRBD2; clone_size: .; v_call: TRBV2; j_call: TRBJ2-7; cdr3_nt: TGTGCCAGCAGTGCTAGCGGGAGAAACGAGCAGTACTTC; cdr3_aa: CASSASGRNEQYF
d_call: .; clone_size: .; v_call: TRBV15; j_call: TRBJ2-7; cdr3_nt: TGTGCCACCAGCCCACAGGGGCGGGAGGACTACGAGCAGTACTTC; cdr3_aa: CATSPQGREDYEQYF
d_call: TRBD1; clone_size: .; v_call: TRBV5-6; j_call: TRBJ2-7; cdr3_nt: TGTGCCAGCAGCTTAGGGACAGGGGGCAAGAACGAGCAGTACTTC; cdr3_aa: CASSLGTGGKNEQYF
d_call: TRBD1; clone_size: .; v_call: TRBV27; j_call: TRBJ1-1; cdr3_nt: TGTGCCAGCAGGGCTCGACAGGGTTGGAACACTGAAGCTTTCTTT; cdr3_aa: CASRARQGWNTEAFF
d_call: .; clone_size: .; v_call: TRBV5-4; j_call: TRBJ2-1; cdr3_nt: TGTGCCAGCAGCTTGGAGTCAGGGAACTACAATGAGCAGTTCTTC; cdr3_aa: CASSLESGNYNEQFF
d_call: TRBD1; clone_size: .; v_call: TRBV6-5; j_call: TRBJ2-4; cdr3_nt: TGTGCCAGCAGTGGACAGGGGGCGTCGGGCATTCAGTACTTC; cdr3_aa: CASSGQGASGIQYF
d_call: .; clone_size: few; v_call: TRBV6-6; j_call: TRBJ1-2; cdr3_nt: TGTGCCAGCACCCCCAGGCGAAGTGGTTATGGCTACACCTTC; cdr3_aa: CASTPRRSGYGYTF
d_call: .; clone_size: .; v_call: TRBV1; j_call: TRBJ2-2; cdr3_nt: TGCACCAGCAGCCAAAAGGACCCGGGACTAGCGGGAGGAGCGAACACCGGGGAGCTGTTTTTT; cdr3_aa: CTSSQKDPGLAGGANTGELFF
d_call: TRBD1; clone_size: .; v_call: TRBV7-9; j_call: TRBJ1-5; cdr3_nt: TGTGCCAGCAGCCCACAGGGGGCAAGGGGTCAGCCCCAGCATTTT; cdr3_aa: CASSPQGARGQPQHF
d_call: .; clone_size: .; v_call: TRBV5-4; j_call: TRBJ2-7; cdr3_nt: TGTGCCAGCAGCGACCGGAGCTCCTACGAGCAGTACTTC; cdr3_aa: CASSDRSSYEQYF
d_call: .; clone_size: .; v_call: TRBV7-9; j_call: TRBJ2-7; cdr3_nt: TGTGCCAGCAGCTTAGACCTTAGGGGTTACGAGCAGTACTTC; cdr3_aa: CASSLDLRGYEQYF
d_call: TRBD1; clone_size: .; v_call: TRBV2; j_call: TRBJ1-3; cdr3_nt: TGTGCCAGCAGTGCGGGGGACAGCTCTGGAAACACCATATATTTT; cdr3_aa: CASSAGDSSGNTIYF
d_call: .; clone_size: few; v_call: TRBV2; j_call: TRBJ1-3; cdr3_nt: TGTGCCAGCAGTGGAAGGGGCCCGCATTTT; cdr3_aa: CASSGRGPHF
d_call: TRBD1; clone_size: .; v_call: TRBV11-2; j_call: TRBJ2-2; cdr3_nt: TGTGCCAGCAGCTTCCTCGGGACAGGGGCGGACACCGGGGAGCTGTTTTTT; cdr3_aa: CASSFLGTGADTGELFF
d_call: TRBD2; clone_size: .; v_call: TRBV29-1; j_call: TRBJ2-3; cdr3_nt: TGCAGCGTAGCGGGGCCCCTCACAGATACGCAGTATTTT; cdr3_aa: CSVAGPLTDTQYF
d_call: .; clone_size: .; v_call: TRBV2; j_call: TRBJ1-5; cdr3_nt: TGTGCCAGCAGTGATTGGGAGGGAGTAAGCAATCAGCCCCAGCATTTT; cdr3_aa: CASSDWEGVSNQPQHF
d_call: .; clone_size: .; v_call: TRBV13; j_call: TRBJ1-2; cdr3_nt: TGTGCCAGCAGCTCAGATCCGGCGGGGAATGGCTACACCTTC; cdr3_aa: CASSSDPAGNGYTF
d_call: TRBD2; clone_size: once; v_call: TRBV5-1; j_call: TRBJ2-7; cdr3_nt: TGCGCCAGCAGCTTGGTTGTGGCTAGCGGGAGCTACGAGCAGTACTTC; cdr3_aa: CASSLVVASGSYEQYF
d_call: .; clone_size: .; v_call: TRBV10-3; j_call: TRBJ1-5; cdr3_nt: TGTGCCATCAGTGTTAGGGGCCTGGACAATCAGCCCCAGCATTTT; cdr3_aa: CAISVRGLDNQPQHF
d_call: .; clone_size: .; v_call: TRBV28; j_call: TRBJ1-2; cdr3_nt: TGTGCCAGCAGTTTATTCCGGGGTACGAATGGCTACACCTTC; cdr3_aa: CASSLFRGTNGYTF
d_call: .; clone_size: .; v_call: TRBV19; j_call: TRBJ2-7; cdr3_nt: TGTGCCAGTGTCGGCGGCCACTCCTACGAGCAGTACTTC; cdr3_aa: CASVGGHSYEQYF
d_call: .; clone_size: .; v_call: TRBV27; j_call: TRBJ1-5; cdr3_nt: TGTGCCAGCAGTTTGCGGGGCTCTAAGAGTCAGCCCCAGCATTTT; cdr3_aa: CASSLRGSKSQPQHF